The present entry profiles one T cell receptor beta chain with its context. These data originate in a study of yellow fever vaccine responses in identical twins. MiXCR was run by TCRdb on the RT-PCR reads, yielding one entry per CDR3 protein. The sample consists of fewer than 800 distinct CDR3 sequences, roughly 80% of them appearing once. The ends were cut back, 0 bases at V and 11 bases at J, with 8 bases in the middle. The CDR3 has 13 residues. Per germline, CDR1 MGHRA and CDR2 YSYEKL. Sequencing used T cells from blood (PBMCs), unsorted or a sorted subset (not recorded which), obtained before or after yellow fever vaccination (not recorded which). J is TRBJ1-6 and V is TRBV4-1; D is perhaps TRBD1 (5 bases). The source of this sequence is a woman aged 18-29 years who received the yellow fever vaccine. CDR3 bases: TGCGCCAGCAGCCAAGAGGGGGGGGCACCCCTCCACTTT. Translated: CASSQEGGAPLHF.